These 18 T cell receptor beta chains originate from one sample sequenced in a study of shared clonotypes between healthy human individuals. Sequenced by immunoSEQ multiplex PCR; TCRdb stores in-frame clones only, minus some. Of 2,500,000 or so clones detected, over 85% appear once; the ten largest clones hold about 0.38%. Sequenced material: naive CD4+ T cells from PBMCs. The sample's subset: CD45RA+ positively selected. These receptors all come from a man younger than 35 in good health. Some clones in this sample may be carry-over from other donors' samples.

This chain links TRBV11-2 with TRBJ2-2, with 8 bases that match TRBD2. Germline-derived CDR1 and CDR2 are SGHAT and FQNNGV. The CDR3 runs to 14 residues. V gave up 5 bases and J gave up 5 bases; unmatched junction bases: 4. This chain's CDR3 is CASSRLARTGELFF. CDR3 in DNA: TGTGCCAGCAGCCGACTAGCGAGAACCGGGGAGCTGTTTTTT.

This chain connects TRBV6-5 to TRBJ2-1; perhaps D is TRBD1 or TRBD2 (7 bases each). Germline V gene sequence: CDR1 MNHEY, CDR2 SVGAGI. Trimming removed 6 bases at V and 8 bases at J, with 14 bases between. The CDR3 runs 13 residues. The CDR3 DNA follows: TGTGCCAGCAGCCCCAGGGGGGGCCATGAGCAGTTCTTC. Protein sequence: CASSPRGGHEQFF.

For this clone: In the same sample, other DNA sequences code for this CDR3. The gene calls are TRBV18 and TRBJ2-5; 8 nucleotides align to TRBD1. Germline CDR1 KGHSH, CDR2 LQKENI. This CDR3 spans 14 amino acids. V lost 2 bases to trimming and J lost 4 bases; unmatched junction nucleotides: 3. The DNA for the CDR3 is TGTGCCAGCTCACCAAGCACAGGGGGAGAGACCCAGTACTTC. Translating it yields CASSPSTGGETQYF.

The chain uses TRBV19 and TRBJ2-7, with 7 positions matching TRBD2. CDR1 and CDR2 from the germline V gene are LNHDA and SQIVND (reference sequence). CDR3 length: 15 residues. V was clipped by 7 bases and J by 0 bases; unmatched bases: 9. The DNA for the CDR3 is TGTGCCAGTACCCCGGCAGCGGGGAACTCCTACGAGCAGTACTTC. It codes for CASTPAAGNSYEQYF.

This chain joins TRBV28 and TRBJ1-1; no clear D. Per the germline V gene, CDR1 is MDHEN and CDR2 is SYDVKM. The germline V and J ends were trimmed by 6 bases and 9 bases, with 11 bases remaining between them. The CDR3 spans 11 residues. CDR3 in amino acids: CASSRFPQAFF. The CDR3, as DNA: TGTGCCAGCAGCCGCTTCCCTCAAGCTTTCTTT. Supplemented by reference TRBV28 and TRBJ1-1, the full variable domain reads DVKVTQSSRYLVKRTGEKVFLECVQDMDHENMFWYRQDPGLGLRLIYFSYDVKMKEKGDIPEGYSVSREKKERFSLILESASTNQTSMYLCASSRFPQAFFGQGTRLTVV.

As regards this clone: At the DNA level, this CDR3 is encoded by other sequences in the same sample as well. The rearrangement links TRBV5-1 to TRBJ1-2; D is possibly TRBD1 (5 bases). The CDR3 has 14 residues. Trimming left V 4 bases short and J 3 bases short, with 13 bases between. Per germline, CDR1 SGHRS and CDR2 YFSETQ. DNA of the CDR3: TGCGCCAGCAGCCTCCAGGGTGGTGACTATGGCTACACCTTC. Translation: CASSLQGGDYGYTF.

The gene calls are TRBV6-1 and TRBJ2-1, with 9 bases that match TRBD2. The V gene's germline CDR1 is MNHNS and CDR2 SASEGT. With 1 base clipped from V and 0 bases from J, the junction kept 1 base outside the gene matches. This CDR3 is built from 16 residues. The CDR3 DNA follows: TGTGCCAGCAGTGAAGAGACTAGCGGCTCCTACAATGAGCAGTTCTTC. Translated: CASSEETSGSYNEQFF.

This sequence joins TRBV7-2 and TRBJ1-1; D remains unclear. The V end lost 6 bases, the J end lost 2 bases, and 13 bases lay between the germline ends. This CDR3 is built from 14 residues. Looked up from germline, CDR1 is SGHTA and CDR2 is FQGNSA. CDR3 sequence reads: CASRARATNTEAFF. The DNA for the CDR3 is TGTGCCAGCAGAGCCCGGGCCACCAACACTGAAGCTTTCTTT. The complete variable domain, with remaining parts taken from reference TRBV7-2 and TRBJ1-1, reads GAGVSQSPSNKVTEKGKDVELRCDPISGHTALYWYRQSLGQGLEFLIYFQGNSAPDKSGLPSDRFSAERTGGSVSTLTIQRTQQEDSAVYLCASRARATNTEAFFGQGTRLTVV.

With regard to this clone: Other DNA sequences within the sample encode an identical CDR3. The chain links TRBV9 to TRBJ2-3; 8 bases are shared with TRBD1. The CDR3 covers 15 residues. Trimming cost V 0 bases and J 1 base; bases outside gene matches: 1. Germline values: CDR1 SGDLS, CDR2 YYNGEE. The CDR3 reads CASSVGTGRTDTQYF. CDR3 nucleotide sequence: TGTGCCAGCAGCGTAGGGACAGGGCGCACAGATACGCAGTATTTT.

V and J are TRBV5-4 and TRBJ2-7; 9 nucleotides align to TRBD2. Germline V gene lookup returns CDR1 SGHNT and CDR2 YYREEE (reference sequence). Unmatched junction bases numbered 15, after V lost 4 bases and J lost 7 bases. The CDR3 covers 16 residues. CDR3 in amino acids: CASSVGGAGGPGEQYF. DNA for the CDR3: TGTGCCAGCAGCGTTGGAGGAGCGGGAGGCCCAGGGGAGCAGTACTTC.

The chain employs TRBV11-2 and TRBJ2-1; 7 nucleotides match TRBD2. The V and J ends lost 6 bases and 12 bases, in that order; junction bases with no gene match: 11. Germline values: CDR1 SGHAT, CDR2 FQNNGV. This CDR3 spans 13 amino acids. This CDR3 is CASSSLAGESQFF. CDR3 sequence (DNA): TGTGCCAGCAGTTCCCTGGCGGGAGAGTCGCAGTTCTTC.

As for this clone: Other DNA sequences within the sample encode an identical CDR3. V gene TRBV5-4 combines with J gene TRBJ2-1; 11 positions agree with TRBD2. V shed 4 bases, J shed 3 bases, and the junction held 3 bases outside the gene matches. The CDR3 contains 15 residues. CDR1 is SGHNT, CDR2 YYREEE, per germline (reference sequence). CDR3: CASSGGTSGYNEQFF. CDR3 coding DNA: TGTGCCAGCAGCGGCGGGACTAGCGGCTACAATGAGCAGTTCTTC.

The gene calls are TRBV5-1 and TRBJ2-2, with D tentatively TRBD1 or TRBD2 (5 bases each). V gave up 4 bases and J gave up 0 bases, with 10 bases separating them. CDR3 size: 15 residues. Germline values: CDR1 SGHRS, CDR2 YFSETQ. The CDR3 nucleotides are TGCGCCAGCAGCCGGGACGGGACGAACACCGGGGAGCTGTTTTTT. Residues: CASSRDGTNTGELFF.

This chain connects TRBV5-1 to TRBJ1-1; no definite D call. Trimming cost V 4 bases and J 2 bases, with 12 bases left between them. Looked up from germline, CDR1 is SGHRS and CDR2 is YFSETQ. The CDR3 consists of 14 residues. CDR3 sequence (DNA): TGCGCCAGCAGCGTTGGACTTACCAACACTGAAGCTTTCTTT. It encodes CASSVGLTNTEAFF.

The V and J genes are TRBV5-4 and TRBJ2-2, with TRBD1 matching 11 bases. This CDR3 has 16 residues. Germline assignment: CDR1 SGHNT and CDR2 YYREEE (reference sequence). V was pared by 4 bases and J by 3 bases, with 5 bases of the junction left unmatched. DNA for the CDR3: TGTGCCAGCAGCACACCGGGACAGGGGGACACCGGGGAGCTGTTTTTT. This gives the protein CASSTPGQGDTGELFF.

This chain connects TRBV9 to TRBJ2-4, with 8 bases fitting TRBD2. The ends lost 0 bases at V and 6 bases at J; junction bases unmatched: 5. The CDR3 contains 15 residues. CDR1 and CDR2 (germline): SGDLS, YYNGEE. The CDR3 region is CASSVDSGNLNIQYF. CDR3 in DNA: TGTGCCAGCAGCGTAGATAGCGGGAATCTAAACATTCAGTACTTC.

The rearrangement uses TRBV6-1 and TRBJ2-5, with D uncertain. Germline V gene lookup returns CDR1 MNHNS and CDR2 SASEGT. This CDR3 comprises 13 residues. V lost 1 base and J lost 1, with 4 bases in between. In DNA form, the CDR3 reads TGTGCCAGCAGTGAAGTCAGCCAAGAGACCCAGTACTTC. Its protein product is CASSEVSQETQYF.

The J gene is TRBJ2-5, the V gene TRBV30; TRBD1 matches 10 bases. CDR3 length: 14 amino acids. With 3 bases clipped from V and 5 bases from J, the junction kept 6 bases outside the gene matches. The germline CDR1 and CDR2 sequences are GTSNPN and SVGIG (reference sequence). CDR3 loop: CAWSPGQGFETQYF. Written as DNA, the CDR3 is TGTGCCTGGAGCCCGGGACAGGGGTTTGAGACCCAGTACTTC. The entire variable domain, with the rest obtained from reference TRBV30 and TRBJ2-5, is as follows: SQTIHQWPATLVQPVGSPLSLECTVEGTSNPNLYWYRQAAGRGLQLLFYSVGIGQISSEVPQNLSASRPQDRQFILSSKKLLLSDSGFYLCAWSPGQGFETQYFGPGTRLLVL.